This TCR beta chain was sequenced for a study of T cell responses to AZD1222 COVID-19 vaccine. The V end was cut by 4 bases, the J end by 7 bases, with 11 bases between. CDR1 MDHEN and CDR2 SYDVKM come from the germline V gene. This CDR3 is built from 13 residues. Data came from immunoSEQ multiplex PCR; TCRdb stores just in-frame clones and leaves some out. The sample holds 130,000 to 150,000 clones, 85% to 90% seen once. Sequenced material: peripheral blood, taken on day 0 of AZD1222 vaccination. This TCR derives from an adult in good health. The gene calls are TRBV28 and TRBJ1-5; D is ambiguous. CDR3 in DNA: TGTGCCAGCAGTTCAATCGGCCGGCAGCCCCAGCATTTT. This encodes CASSSIGRQPQHF. Looking up the rest from reference TRBV28 and TRBJ1-5 gives the full variable domain: DVKVTQSSRYLVKRTGEKVFLECVQDMDHENMFWYRQDPGLGLRLIYFSYDVKMKEKGDIPEGYSVSREKKERFSLILESASTNQTSMYLCASSSIGRQPQHFGDGTRLSIL.